The present T cell receptor (beta chain) was sequenced within a study of shared clonotypes between healthy human individuals. Whole-study results and caveats: In contrast to clonotypes shared by all four donors, non-shared clonotypes had lower generation probabilities.

For sorted subsets, approximately 200 ng DNA per replicate equaled around 30,000 T cell genomes. Sequencing was performed with immunoSEQ multiplex PCR; in TCRdb, only in-frame clones are kept and a portion is missing. The sample records fewer than 3 million clones, around 90% being singletons. Germline-derived CDR1 and CDR2 are ENHRY and SYGVKD. V shed 10 bases and J shed 3 bases, with 25 bases lying between them. This CDR3 spans 17 amino acids. To note about this clone: The antigen remains unidentified.

This chain links TRBV10-3 with TRBJ1-5, with D possibly matching TRBD1 (5 bases). The material sequenced was naive CD4+ T cells from PBMCs. Subset specified: CD45RA+ positively selected. The source is a man between 18 and 29 years old in good health. Some clones in this sample may be carry-over from other donors' samples. CDR3 sequence reads: CATRALGGQGLNQPQHF. The CDR3 nucleotides are TGTGCCACACGGGCCCTTGGTGGCCAGGGTCTCAATCAGCCCCAGCATTTT.